A selection of T cell receptor beta chains follows, all from one sample in a study of shared clonotypes between healthy human individuals. Measured with immunoSEQ multiplex PCR; TCRdb has only the in-frame clones, and not every one. This table holds about 690,000 clones, less than 95% found once. The specimen was memory CD8+ T cells from PBMCs. The receptors come from a man aged 18 to 30 in good health. Some clones in this sample may be carry-over from other donors' samples. The CDR3 runs from the conserved cysteine through the conserved F or W. A D gene is named only where the DNA matches it firmly.

>16|-|TRBV13|TRBJ2-5
CASSLEGDPNQETQYF
TGTGCCAGCAGCTTGGAGGGGGATCCAAACCAAGAGACCCAGTACTTC
>16|-|TRBV13|TRBJ1-3
CASSLEGQSSGNTIYF
TGTGCCAGCAGCTTAGAAGGACAGAGCTCTGGAAACACCATATATTTT
>16|-|TRBV4-1|TRBJ2-7
CASSQETVFRGYEQYF
TGCGCCAGCAGCCAAGAGACTGTCTTTCGGGGGTACGAGCAGTACTTC
>13|-|TRBV29-1|TRBJ1-1
CSVAQTPNTEAFF
TGCAGCGTTGCACAGACCCCGAACACTGAAGCTTTCTTT
>12|-|TRBV7-9|TRBJ2-7
CASSLDLYEQYF
TGTGCCAGCAGCTTGGACCTTTACGAGCAGTACTTC
>11|-|TRBV6-6|TRBJ1-2
CASSYGSGYTF
TGTGCCAGCAGTTACGGGTCGGGCTACACCTTC
>16|TRBD1|TRBV7-2|TRBJ2-7
CASSLADRGWYYEQYF
TGTGCCAGCAGCTTGGCGGACAGGGGCTGGTACTACGAGCAGTACTTC
>14|-|TRBV27|TRBJ2-2
CASSLRGFTGELFF
TGTGCCAGCAGTTTAAGGGGCTTCACCGGGGAGCTGTTTTTT
>15|-|TRBV7-8|TRBJ2-1
CASSLAIGRGNEQFF
TGTGCCAGCAGCTTAGCGATCGGCCGGGGTAATGAGCAGTTCTTC
>18|-|TRBV30|TRBJ1-3
CAWSLRVRTLSSGNTIYF
TGTGCCTGGAGTCTCCGAGTTCGGACCCTCTCCTCTGGAAACACCATATATTTT